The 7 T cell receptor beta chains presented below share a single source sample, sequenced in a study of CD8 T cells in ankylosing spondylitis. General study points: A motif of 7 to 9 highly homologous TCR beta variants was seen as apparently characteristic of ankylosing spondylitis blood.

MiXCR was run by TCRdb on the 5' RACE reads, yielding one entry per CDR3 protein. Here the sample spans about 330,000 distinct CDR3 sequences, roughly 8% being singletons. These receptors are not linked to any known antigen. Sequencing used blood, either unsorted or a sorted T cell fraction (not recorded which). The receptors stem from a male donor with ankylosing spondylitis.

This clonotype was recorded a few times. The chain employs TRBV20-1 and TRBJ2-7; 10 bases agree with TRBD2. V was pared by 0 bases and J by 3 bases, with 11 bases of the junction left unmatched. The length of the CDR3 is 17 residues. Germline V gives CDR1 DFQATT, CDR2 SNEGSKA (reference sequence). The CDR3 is CSARDQASGSLVYEQYF. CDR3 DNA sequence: TGCAGTGCTAGAGATCAGGCTAGCGGGAGTTTAGTCTACGAGCAGTACTTC.

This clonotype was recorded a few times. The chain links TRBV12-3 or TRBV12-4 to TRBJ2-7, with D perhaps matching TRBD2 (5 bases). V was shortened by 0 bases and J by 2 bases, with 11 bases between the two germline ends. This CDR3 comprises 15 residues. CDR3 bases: TGTGCCAGCAGTTTAGCGCGGGCAAAACCCTACGAGCAGTACTTC. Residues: CASSLARAKPYEQYF.

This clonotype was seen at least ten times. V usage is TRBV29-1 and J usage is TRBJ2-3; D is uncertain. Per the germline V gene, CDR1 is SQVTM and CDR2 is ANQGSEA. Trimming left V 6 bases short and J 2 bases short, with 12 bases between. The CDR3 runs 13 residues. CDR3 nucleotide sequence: TGCAGCGTCGAAACCAAACTCACAGATACGCAGTATTTT. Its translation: CSVETKLTDTQYF.

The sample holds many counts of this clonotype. The CDR3 here is CSVTRTGSYEQYF. As DNA, the CDR3 is TGCAGCGTTACCCGGACTGGTTCCTACGAGCAGTACTTC. V gene TRBV29-1 combines with J gene TRBJ2-7; D might be TRBD2 (5 bases). Trimming took off 5 bases at V and 1 base at J, with 12 bases between the two ends. The CDR3 runs 13 residues. Germline-derived CDR1 and CDR2 are SQVTM and ANQGSEA.

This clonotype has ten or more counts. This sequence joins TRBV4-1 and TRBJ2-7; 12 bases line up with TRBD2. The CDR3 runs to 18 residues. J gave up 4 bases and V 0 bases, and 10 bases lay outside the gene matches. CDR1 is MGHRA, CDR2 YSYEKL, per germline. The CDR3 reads CASSQDGRTSGILYEQYF. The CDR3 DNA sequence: TGCGCCAGCAGCCAAGATGGGAGGACTAGCGGGATTTTGTACGAGCAGTACTTC.

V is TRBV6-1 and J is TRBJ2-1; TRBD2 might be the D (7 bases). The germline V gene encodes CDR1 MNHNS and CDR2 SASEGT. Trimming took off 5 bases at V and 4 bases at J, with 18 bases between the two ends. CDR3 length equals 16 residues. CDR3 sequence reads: CASSTRGGGAYNEQFF. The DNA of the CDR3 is TGTGCCAGCAGTACAAGGGGGGGCGGAGCTTACAATGAGCAGTTCTTC.

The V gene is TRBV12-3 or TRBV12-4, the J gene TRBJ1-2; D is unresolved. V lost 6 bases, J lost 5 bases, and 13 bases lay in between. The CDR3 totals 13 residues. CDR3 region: CASSGQRFYGYTF. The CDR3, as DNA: TGTGCCAGCAGCGGGCAGAGGTTTTATGGCTACACCTTC.